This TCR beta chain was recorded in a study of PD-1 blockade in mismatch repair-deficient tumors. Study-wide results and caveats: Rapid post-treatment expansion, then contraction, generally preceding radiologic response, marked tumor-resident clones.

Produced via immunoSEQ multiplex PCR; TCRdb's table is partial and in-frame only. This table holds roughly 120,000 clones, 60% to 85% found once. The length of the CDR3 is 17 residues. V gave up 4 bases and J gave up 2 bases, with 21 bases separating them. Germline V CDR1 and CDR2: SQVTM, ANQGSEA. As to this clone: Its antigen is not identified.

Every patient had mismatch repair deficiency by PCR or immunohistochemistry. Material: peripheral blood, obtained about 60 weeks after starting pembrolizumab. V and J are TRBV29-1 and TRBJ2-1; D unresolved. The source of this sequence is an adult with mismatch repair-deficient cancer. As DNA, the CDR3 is TGCAGCGTTGCCAAAGCCAGCGTCCATGGGGCCTACAATGAGCAGTTCTTC. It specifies CSVAKASVHGAYNEQFF.